Listed below are T cell receptor beta chains from one sample, sequenced in a study of cytomegalovirus exposure and HLA in healthy donors. TCRdb's copy holds only in-frame clones and misses some; the assay was immunoSEQ multiplex PCR. This table holds around 160,000 clones, approximately 77% found once. Input material: PBMCs. These receptors originate from a male donor in good health and CMV-seropositive. Both conserved end residues are part of each CDR3. Fields, in order: CDR3 DNA, CDR3 protein, V gene, D gene, J gene, clone size. A D gene is named only where the DNA matches it firmly. Clone size is shown for a subset of rows, as once, few, many or a class of expanded clone.

TGTGCCAGCAGGTATTGGACAGAGAACACTGAAGCTTTCTTT CASRYWTENTEAFF TRBV6-1 - TRBJ1-1 few
TGTGCCAGTAGTCCCGGGGTAGCGGGGGACGGCACAGATACGCAGTATTTT CASSPGVAGDGTDTQYF TRBV19 TRBD2 TRBJ2-3 -
TGTGCCAGCAGCCAACTAGCGGGGAGCTCCTACGAGCAGTACTTC CASSQLAGSSYEQYF TRBV4-2 TRBD2 TRBJ2-7 -
TGTGCCTGGAGTCCAAGAGCAGGCGACACTGAAGCTTTCTTT CAWSPRAGDTEAFF TRBV30 - TRBJ1-1 -
TGTGCCAGCAGTTTCTCCCCAGGGGAGGGCTACACCTTC CASSFSPGEGYTF TRBV27 - TRBJ1-2 -
TGTGCCAGCAGCTTCCCTAGAGGAAATTCCTACGAGCAGTACTTC CASSFPRGNSYEQYF TRBV7-9 - TRBJ2-7 -
TGTGCCAGCAGCGTAGGGGGGGGGAAGGAAGCTTTCTTT CASSVGGGKEAFF TRBV9 - TRBJ1-1 -
TGTGCCTGCCCACGACTGGACTCTGGGGCCAACGTCCTGACTTTC CACPRLDSGANVLTF TRBV30 - TRBJ2-6 -
TGTGCCAGCAGTGTCTGGGCGGGGGAGGAGACCCAGTACTTC CASSVWAGEETQYF TRBV6-4 TRBD2 TRBJ2-5 -
TGTGCCAGCAGCTCAGAGGGACTAGCGGGGGCCTACGAGCAGTACTTC CASSSEGLAGAYEQYF TRBV13 TRBD2 TRBJ2-7 -
TGTGCCAGCAGCCAACAGGGGAATCAGCCCCAGCATTTT CASSQQGNQPQHF TRBV14 - TRBJ1-5 -
TGCGCCAGCAGCTTGACCCCACTCATGAACACTGAAGCTTTCTTT CASSLTPLMNTEAFF TRBV5-1 - TRBJ1-1 -
TGTGCCAGCAGTGAGCGAGAATTTTACGAGCAGTACTTC CASSEREFYEQYF TRBV2 - TRBJ2-7 few
TGTGCCAGCAGCTCTAGCGGGGGGCCAACCTACGAGCAGTACTTC CASSSSGGPTYEQYF TRBV7-2 TRBD2 TRBJ2-7 -
TGTGCCAGCAGCGACGGACAGGGCAAGGGAAAACTGTTTTTT CASSDGQGKGKLFF TRBV2 TRBD1 TRBJ1-4 -
TGTGCCAGCAGCCGGCCATCGGAGTCAAAGGCCCCCTACGAGCAGTACTTC CASSRPSESKAPYEQYF TRBV5-6 - TRBJ2-7 -
TGTGCCAGCAGCTTAGTTGGGCGCGGGACAGGGGGAAATGGCTACACCTTC CASSLVGRGTGGNGYTF TRBV13 TRBD1 TRBJ1-2 -
TGTGCCAGCAGCCGGAGGAGCCCGGGACAGGGGGGGACGACCGGGGAGCTGTTTTTT CASSRRSPGQGGTTGELFF TRBV4-2 TRBD1 TRBJ2-2 -
TGTGCCATCAGCCAGGGCGGCGGCTACACCTTC CAISQGGGYTF TRBV10-3 - TRBJ1-2 few
TGTGCCTGGAGTGCAGGGGGCTGGGAAAAACTGTTTTTT CAWSAGGWEKLFF TRBV30 TRBD1 TRBJ1-4 -
TGTGCCAGCAGCGTAGGACGGACAGGGGAAAGCTCCTACAATGAGCAGTTCTTC CASSVGRTGESSYNEQFF TRBV9 TRBD1 TRBJ2-1 few
TGTGCCAGCAGCCCCCGGGGCCAAGAGACCCAGTACTTC CASSPRGQETQYF TRBV7-9 - TRBJ2-5 -
- CASSFGAGMETQYF TRBV5-4 - TRBJ2-5 -
TGTGCCAGCTCACCACGGGAAGGGGGCGATGGCTACACCTTC CASSPREGGDGYTF TRBV18 TRBD1 TRBJ1-2 -
TGCGCCAGCAGCCAAGATCCGGGGTCCCATGGCTACACCTTC CASSQDPGSHGYTF TRBV4-3 - TRBJ1-2 -
TGTGCCAGCAGCTTAGGCGGGACAGTTGAAGCTTTCTTT CASSLGGTVEAFF TRBV7-9 TRBD1 TRBJ1-1 -
TGTGCCAGCAGCGTGGGGCCGTTGGACAGCCCCAGCCCATCCTATGGCTACACCTTC CASSVGPLDSPSPSYGYTF TRBV9 - TRBJ1-2 -
TGTGCCAGCAGCCTGGACAGGGCCTCCGGGGAGCTGTTTTTT CASSLDRASGELFF TRBV6-5 TRBD1 TRBJ2-2 few
TGTGCCAGCAGTTTTACCTTTACGACAGGCGTGGAGTACTTC CASSFTFTTGVEYF TRBV2 - TRBJ2-7 -
TGTGCCACCAGCAGAGATTACAGCACCGGGGAGCTGTTTTTT CATSRDYSTGELFF TRBV15 - TRBJ2-2 -
TGTGCCAGCAGCATTACTAGCGGGGGCTACAATGAGCAGTTCTTC CASSITSGGYNEQFF TRBV5-4 TRBD2 TRBJ2-1 -
TGTGCCAGCAGTGAGGAACTAACCCAAGAGACCCAGTACTTC CASSEELTQETQYF TRBV2 - TRBJ2-5 -
TGCAGCGTTGCTAACCGGGACAGGTGGCTAGCCAAAAACATTCAGTACTTC CSVANRDRWLAKNIQYF TRBV29-1 TRBD1 TRBJ2-4 -
TGTGCCAGTAGTCCAGAGGACAAGAGCTCCTACGAGCAGTACTTC CASSPEDKSSYEQYF TRBV19 - TRBJ2-7 -
TGTGCCACCAGCAGAGGCCGGGACAGCAACTATGGCTACACCTTC CATSRGRDSNYGYTF TRBV15 TRBD1 TRBJ1-2 -
TGTGCCAGCAGTGACGAGAGGGCTCAAGAGACCCAGTACTTC CASSDERAQETQYF TRBV2 - TRBJ2-5 -
TGTGCCAGCAGCTCAAATACGATAGCGGGAAACACAGATACGCAGTATTTT CASSSNTIAGNTDTQYF TRBV13 TRBD2 TRBJ2-3 -
TGCGCCAGCAGCCCGTCGCGGGCGGATTCACCCCTCCACTTT CASSPSRADSPLHF TRBV5-1 - TRBJ1-6 -
TGTGCCAGCAGCGGACACGACACCGGGGAGCTGTTTTTT CASSGHDTGELFF TRBV9 - TRBJ2-2 -
TGTGCCAGCAGCCAAAGCAGGACAGAAGAGACCCAGTACTTC CASSQSRTEETQYF TRBV4-2 - TRBJ2-5 -